A selection of T cell receptor beta chains follows, all from one sample in a study of breast tumors, draining lymph nodes, adjacent tissues. MiXCR, run by TCRdb on the multiplex PCR reads, gives a single entry per CDR3 protein. The repertoire holds 33,000 or so distinct CDR3 sequences, with 60% to 80% as singletons. The sequencing input was breast tumor tissue. Receptor source: a female donor with breast cancer. Some clones in this sample may be carry-over from other donors' samples. Both conserved end residues are part of each CDR3.

V,length,J,CDR3
TRBV20-1,15,TRBJ2-1,CSARSSGGVGNEQFF
TRBV18,17,TRBJ2-3,CASSPPRQGAYTDTQYF
TRBV15,15,TRBJ2-2,CATSRGTRNTGELFF
TRBV27,13,TRBJ2-7,CASGWTGGYEQYF
TRBV3-1,13,TRBJ2-7,CASSSGGTYEQYF
TRBV29-1,13,TRBJ2-7,CSGGTSRTYEQYF
TRBV4-1,15,TRBJ2-1,CASSTTGGNYNEQFF
TRBV7-2,17,TRBJ2-2,CASTSHSGGVNTGELFF
TRBV7-8,17,TRBJ2-2,CASSLVHYSTNTGELFF
TRBV29-1,12,TRBJ2-7,CSGGQGAREQYF
TRBV9,15,TRBJ1-3,CASSVGGNSGNTIYF
TRBV7-2,13,TRBJ1-5,CASSLRGRQPQHF
TRBV29-1,15,TRBJ2-3,CSVEGAGGGTDTQYF
TRBV5-1,16,TRBJ2-5,CASSLALAGLQETQYF
TRBV7-6,15,TRBJ2-1,CASSWGGFSYNEQFF
TRBV7-2,13,TRBJ2-7,CASSLNPGGTTFF
TRBV4-3,13,TRBJ2-5,CASSQVRGETQYF
TRBV5-1,16,TRBJ2-3,CASSRLAGGKTDTQYF
TRBV7-6,15,NA,CASSLGQGGYNEQYF
TRBV12-3/TRBV12-4,17,TRBJ1-4,CASRHPTQTVLNEKLFF
TRBV24-1,13,TRBJ1-5,CATSDYDNQPQHF
TRBV12-3/TRBV12-4,14,TRBJ1-4,CASSLRGFQEKLFF
TRBV5-4,14,TRBJ2-3,CASSPFPGKDTQYF
TRBV5-4,12,TRBJ2-7,CASSLAGSEQYF
TRBV20-1,14,TRBJ1-1,CSARFGSRNTEAFF
TRBV6-2/TRBV6-3,12,TRBJ2-7,CASADGGREQYF
TRBV12-3/TRBV12-4,14,TRBJ2-7,CASSLAGRADEQYF
TRBV19,20,TRBJ2-2,CASSRRSPAGGRPITRELFF
TRBV18,16,TRBJ1-6,CASSPQTGEPDSPLHF
TRBV20-1,14,TRBJ2-3,CSARVSGSTDTQYF
TRBV6-5,14,TRBJ1-2,CASNRQGGNDGYTF
TRBV4-2,17,TRBJ2-2,CAGSRFQSGVNAGELFF
TRBV10-3,11,TRBJ1-1,CAIKENTEAFF
TRBV11-2,14,TRBJ2-1,CASSLGAGLDEQFF
TRBV29-1,11,TRBJ2-5,CSVSEGETQYF
TRBV20-1,14,TRBJ2-1,CGARRGLQGNGQFF
TRBV19,13,TRBJ1-1,CASAWTGGTEAFF
TRBV5-5,16,TRBJ1-2,CASRIKPGQGTYGYTF
TRBV20-1,16,TRBJ1-6,CSAREGQGGYNSPLHF
TRBV4-1,13,TRBJ1-2,CASSQDSGYGYTF
TRBV28,12,TRBJ1-2,CASSLGDYGYTF
TRBV5-1,14,TRBJ2-1,CASRDSLLPNEQFF
TRBV10-3,11,TRBJ2-2,CAIGGAGELSF
TRBV20-1,14,TRBJ1-2,CSARVTGDYYGYTF
TRBV2,14,TRBJ1-4,CASSPRVIHEKLFF
TRBV20-1,13,TRBJ2-1,CSARWRSDNEQFF